A single sample is the source of the 21 T cell receptor beta chains below, sequenced in a study of identical twins. TCRdb itself ran the 5' RACE reads through MiXCR, one entry per CDR3 protein. The data contain 1.5 million to 2 million distinct CDR3 sequences, around a third of them seen just once; the ten biggest clones take up more than 0.25%. The sample comprised cord blood. These receptors were collected from a newborn girl in good health.

Points on this clonotype: At one end the junction does not follow the germline gene, possibly because of a read error. The chain carries TRBV7-9 and TRBJ2-7; D unclear. This CDR3 is built from 13 residues. CDR1 and CDR2 from the germline V gene are SEHNR and FQNEAQ (reference sequence). The CDR3 nucleotides read TGTGCCAGCAACTTAGTCGGCCCCTACGAGCAGTACTTC. Residues: CASNLVGPYEQYF.

In this sample, this clonotype turned up a few times. V and J are TRBV18 and TRBJ2-5; D gene ambiguous. The V end lost 4 bases, the J end lost 1 base, and 10 bases lay between the germline ends. CDR3 length equals 14 residues. Germline V gene sequence: CDR1 KGHSH, CDR2 LQKENI. This CDR3 reads CASSRITLQETQYF. In nucleotides, the CDR3 is TGTGCCAGCTCACGGATCACCCTCCAAGAGACCCAGTACTTC.

The rearrangement joins TRBV7-9 to TRBJ2-5, with D perhaps being TRBD1 or TRBD2 (5 bases each). The J call is doubtful: the DNA matches TRBJ2-1 better. The CDR3 runs to 13 residues. The germline gives CDR1 SEHNR, CDR2 FQNEAQ (reference sequence). CDR3 region: CASSFPGQETQFF. The CDR3 coding sequence is TGTGCCAGCAGCTTTCCGGGGCAAGAGACCCAGTTCTTC.

This clonotype was detected many times. The chain joins TRBV2 to TRBJ2-5; D may be TRBD2 (5 bases). The germline V gene encodes CDR1 SNHLY and CDR2 FYNNEI. V was clipped by 2 bases and J by 11 bases, with 21 bases between them. The CDR3 covers 15 residues. The CDR3 here is CASSESPSLPSEQYF. The CDR3 DNA sequence: TGTGCCAGCAGTGAATCCCCTAGCCTCCCCTCGGAGCAGTACTTC.

The chain joins TRBV10-3 to TRBJ2-1, with a tentative D call TRBD2 (5 bases). Germline lookup yields CDR1 ENHRY and CDR2 SYGVKD. Deletions cut 5 bases from V and 4 bases from J, with 12 bases between. CDR3 length: 14 residues. CDR3 sequence: CAISRTLPYNEQFF. DNA for the CDR3: TGTGCCATCAGTAGGACTTTACCGTACAATGAGCAGTTCTTC.

The chain carries TRBV20-1 and TRBJ2-1; D gene uncertain. The V and J ends lost 6 bases and 4 bases respectively, with 16 bases between them. The V gene's germline CDR1 is DFQATT and CDR2 SNEGSKA (reference sequence). The CDR3 sequence is 14 residues long. CDR3 in DNA: TGCAGTGCGACCCACGTTAGCTCTTACAATGAGCAGTTCTTC. Its protein product is CSATHVSSYNEQFF.

The chain recombines TRBV7-9 with TRBJ1-3; TRBD1 matches 9 bases. The ends lost 7 bases at V and 0 bases at J; junction bases unmatched: 4. Germline V gene data show CDR1 as SEHNR and CDR2 as FQNEAQ (reference sequence). The CDR3 is 15 amino acids. The CDR3 bases are TGTGCCAGCAAAACAGGGGGCTACTCTGGAAACACCATATATTTT. Translating gives CASKTGGYSGNTIYF.

This clonotype was picked up a small number of times. This CDR3 reads CASSLVEGRVYEQYF. The DNA for the CDR3 is TGTGCCAGCAGCTTAGTCGAGGGACGCGTCTACGAGCAGTACTTC. This sequence joins TRBV7-2 and TRBJ2-7; either TRBD1 or TRBD2 may supply D (5 bases each). V gave up 1 base and J gave up 3 bases, with 13 bases separating them. The CDR3 covers 15 residues. The V gene's germline CDR1 is SGHTA and CDR2 FQGNSA.

There are a few counts of this clonotype. The chain uses TRBV9 and TRBJ2-7; no clear D gene. The germline V and J ends were trimmed by 9 bases and 3 bases, with 7 bases remaining between them. In germline, CDR1 is SGDLS, CDR2 YYNGEE. There are 10 residues in the CDR3. CDR3 coding DNA: TGTGCCACCTCCATCTACGAGCAGTACTTC. Protein sequence: CATSIYEQYF.

In its sample, this clonotype was seen once. The gene calls are TRBV29-1 and TRBJ1-3; tentative D call: TRBD1 (5 bases). The V end lost 1 base, the J end lost 4 bases, and 8 bases lay between the germline ends. Per germline, CDR1 SQVTM and CDR2 ANQGSEA. The CDR3 is 13 residues long. The CDR3 loop reads CSVEGGDGNTIYF. DNA for the CDR3: TGCAGCGTTGAAGGGGGGGACGGAAACACCATATATTTT.

The gene calls are TRBV7-2 and TRBJ2-4; 11 bases match TRBD2. The germline V gene encodes CDR1 SGHTA and CDR2 FQGNSA. J was trimmed by 13 bases and V by 6 bases; bases with no gene match: 14. The CDR3 contains 15 residues. The CDR3 DNA reads as TGTGCCAGCAGAATAGCGGGGGGGTATTACAATGAGCAGTACTTC. Protein sequence: CASRIAGGYYNEQYF.

Details on this clonotype: One end of the junction fails to match germline, which may point to a read error. CDR3 protein: CASRKSGPLAKNTQYF. The CDR3 DNA follows: TGTGCCAGCAGGAAGTCAGGGCCCCTAGCCAAAAACACTCAGTACTTC. The rearrangement joins TRBV28 to TRBJ2-4; D might be TRBD1 or TRBD2, each matching 5 bases. The CDR3 covers 16 residues. The germline V gene encodes CDR1 MDHEN and CDR2 SYDVKM.

The chain is built from TRBV18 and TRBJ2-7; D unclear. The CDR3 loop spans 12 amino acids. Germline CDR1 reads KGHSH; CDR2 reads LQKENI. Trimming left V 11 bases short and J 4 bases short, with 15 bases between. CDR3 protein: CASPPEFYEQYF. The DNA for the CDR3 is TGTGCCTCACCACCGGAGTTTTACGAGCAGTACTTC.

The chain employs TRBV12-3 or TRBV12-4 and TRBJ2-3, with D unresolved. V lost 3 bases, J lost 6 bases, and 16 bases lay in between. This CDR3 spans 15 amino acids. CDR3 DNA: TGTGCCAGCAGTTTCGTTTCTAGAGTGGGGGATACGCAGTATTTT. Its translation is CASSFVSRVGDTQYF.

The rearrangement uses TRBV4-1 and TRBJ1-1; tentatively, D is TRBD1 (6 bases). The CDR3 length is 15 residues. Germline V gene sequence: CDR1 MGHRA, CDR2 YSYEKL. V was pared by 3 bases and J by 0 bases, with 11 bases between. CDR3 DNA sequence: TGCGCCAGCAGCCAGCCCGGACAGTTGAACACTGAAGCTTTCTTT. As protein: CASSQPGQLNTEAFF.

This clonotype was observed a single time. A much larger clonotype is one base distant, so this may be a read error. The chain combines TRBV10-3 with TRBJ2-7; TRBD1 might be the D (6 bases). In germline, CDR1 is ENHRY, CDR2 SYGVKD. CDR3 size: 14 residues. The CDR3: CAISESGHSYGQYF. CDR3 DNA: TGTGCCATCAGTGAGTCGGGACACTCCTACGGGCAGTACTTC.

This clonotype occurred a few times. The chain recombines TRBV10-3 with TRBJ1-2; D not certain. Germline V gives CDR1 ENHRY, CDR2 SYGVKD. The CDR3 totals 14 residues. The V and J ends lost 2 bases and 0 bases respectively, with 7 bases between them. The CDR3 is CAISEGYANYGYTF. In DNA form, the CDR3 reads TGTGCCATCAGTGAGGGGTACGCTAACTATGGCTACACCTTC.

Worth noting for this clonotype: One end of the junction is discordant with germline, which a read error may explain. The CDR3 sequence: CSVRGSSYNEQSF. CDR3 sequence (DNA): TGCAGCGTTCGAGGGAGCTCCTACAATGAGCAGTCCTTC. The rearrangement joins TRBV29-1 to TRBJ2-1, with D possibly TRBD2 on 5 matching bases. CDR3 length equals 13 residues. Germline values: CDR1 SQVTM, CDR2 ANQGSEA.

In this sample, this clonotype turned up a few times. The V and J genes are TRBV28 and TRBJ2-1, with D possibly being TRBD1 (5 bases). This CDR3 comprises 17 residues. The V end lost 2 bases, the J end lost 2 bases, and 16 bases lay between the germline ends. CDR1 is MDHEN and CDR2 is SYDVKM in the germline V gene. As DNA, the CDR3 is TGTGCCAGCAGTTTAAGTTATATAGGGGCCGCCTACAATGAGCAGTTCTTC. As protein: CASSLSYIGAAYNEQFF.

The chain links TRBV30 to TRBJ1-1; no firm D call. Germline V gives CDR1 GTSNPN, CDR2 SVGIG (reference sequence). This CDR3 has 14 amino acids. V was shortened by 0 bases and J by 3 bases, with 11 bases between the two germline ends. The CDR3 coding sequence is TGTGCCTGGAGTGTTGGGATTCTCCACACTGAAGCTTTCTTT. It encodes CAWSVGILHTEAFF.

This clonotype was seen a few times. The rearrangement joins TRBV20-1 to TRBJ1-1; 10 nucleotides match TRBD1. CDR3 length equals 15 residues. Germline V CDR1 and CDR2: DFQATT, SNEGSKA (reference sequence). The J segment lost 0 bases and the V segment lost 6 bases, leaving 7 bases of the junction unmatched. CDR3 sequence (DNA): TGCAGTGCCCCCGGACAGGGGGGGATGAACACTGAAGCTTTCTTT. Its translation: CSAPGQGGMNTEAFF.